The 29 T cell receptor beta chains given below trace back to one sample, sequenced in a study of multiple sclerosis patients with progressive multifocal leukoencephalopathy. Time point: less than 15 months of natalizumab therapy. Sequenced by immunoSEQ multiplex PCR; TCRdb stores in-frame clones only, minus some. The sample lists around 30,000 clones; around 91% were seen once. The sequences come from PBMCs, collected from a patient treated with natalizumab. All receptors derive from a human donor with multiple sclerosis.

This sequence joins TRBV7-9 and TRBJ1-5; 10 nucleotides align to TRBD1. Germline V CDR1 and CDR2: SEHNR, FQNEAQ (reference sequence). Germline trimming cut 4 bases from V and 4 bases from J; bases unmatched to any gene: 10. The CDR3 runs 17 residues. CDR3 protein: CASSSTIDRGPNQPQHF. In DNA, the CDR3 is TGTGCCAGCAGCTCAACGATCGACAGGGGGCCGAATCAGCCCCAGCATTTT.

The rearrangement uses TRBV5-1 and TRBJ1-6; no reliable D call. Trimming took 0 bases from V and 3 from J, leaving 10 bases between them. The CDR3 length is 16 residues. Per germline, CDR1 SGHRS and CDR2 YFSETQ. This CDR3 is CASSLAGQHYNSPLHF. CDR3 nucleotide sequence: TGCGCCAGCAGCTTGGCCGGCCAGCACTATAATTCACCCCTCCACTTT.

This clone was seen just once. The chain combines TRBV14 with TRBJ2-1; 7 bases match TRBD1. With V trimmed by 1 base and J by 8 bases, 5 bases remained unmatched. Germline CDR1 is SGHDN and CDR2 is FVKESK. The CDR3 is 14 amino acids. CDR3 coding DNA: TGTGCCAGCAGCCAAGGATTAACAGGGGATGAGCAGTTCTTC. This gives the protein CASSQGLTGDEQFF.

The CDR3 DNA sequence: TGTGCCAGCGTCCCCCCGGGCGGGAACACTGAAGCTTTCTTT. Encoded protein: CASVPPGGNTEAFF. The J gene is TRBJ1-1, the V gene TRBV7-9; D remains ambiguous. The CDR3 extends over 14 amino acids. CDR1 is SEHNR, CDR2 FQNEAQ, per germline (reference sequence). Trimming pared 8 bases from V and 1 base from J, leaving 14 bases between.

The gene calls are TRBV5-4 and TRBJ2-3, with D unresolved. V lost 3 bases and J 0 bases, leaving 5 bases between the germline ends. CDR1 is SGHNT and CDR2 is YYREEE in the germline V gene (reference sequence). CDR3 size: 13 residues. In nucleotides, the CDR3 is TGTGCCAGCAGCTCTGAGAGCACAGATACGCAGTATTTT. Protein product: CASSSESTDTQYF.

The V call is TRBV6-1, the J call TRBJ1-5; a possible D gene is TRBD1 (6 bases). This CDR3 spans 14 amino acids. Deletions cut 5 bases from V and 3 bases from J, with 11 bases between. Germline-derived CDR1 and CDR2 are MNHNS and SASEGT. The CDR3 loop reads CASSTGFSNQPQHF. The CDR3 DNA follows: TGTGCCAGCAGTACAGGGTTCTCCAATCAGCCCCAGCATTTT.

The chain uses TRBV19 and TRBJ2-1; TRBD1 agrees at 7 bases. The CDR3 loop spans 17 amino acids. Germline CDR1 reads LNHDA; CDR2 reads SQIVND (reference sequence). With 2 bases clipped from V and 0 bases from J, the junction kept 7 bases outside the gene matches. CDR3 nucleotides: TGTGCCAGTAGTATACCCCCGGACAGGCCCTCCTACAATGAGCAGTTCTTC. Translated: CASSIPPDRPSYNEQFF.

The chain has TRBV4-3 and TRBJ2-2; D remains ambiguous. With 5 bases removed from V and 8 bases from J, the gap between germline ends came to 18 bases. This CDR3 is 15 amino acids long. Germline lookup yields CDR1 LGHNA and CDR2 YSLEER. CDR3 coding DNA: TGCGCCAGCAGCTCCTCCCTCCTGGTGACGGGGGAGCTGTTTTTT. It codes for CASSSSLLVTGELFF.

The rearrangement joins TRBV29-1 to TRBJ1-3, with D uncertain. Per the germline V gene, CDR1 is SQVTM and CDR2 is ANQGSEA. This CDR3 has 12 residues. V was shortened by 4 bases and J by 0 bases, with 4 bases between the two germline ends. This CDR3 is CSVAFSGNTIYF. CDR3 in DNA: TGCAGCGTTGCTTTCTCTGGAAACACCATATATTTT.

The V call is TRBV30, the J call TRBJ1-4; the D gene is possibly TRBD1 (5 bases). V gave up 4 bases and J gave up 11 bases, with 17 bases separating them. Germline V CDR1 and CDR2: GTSNPN, SVGIG (reference sequence). CDR3 length: 13 amino acids. The CDR3 nucleotides read TGTGCCTGGAAGGAGGGGCGCGAGGGGAAACTGTTTTTT. Its translation is CAWKEGREGKLFF.

The genes are TRBV23-1 and TRBJ2-2; unclear D gene. TRBV23-1 is placed among ORFs of uncertain function. V was clipped by 0 bases and J by 6 bases, with 2 bases between them. This CDR3 contains 12 residues. CDR3 region: CASSQSAGELFF. CDR3 DNA: TGCGCCAGCAGTCAATCGGCCGGGGAGCTGTTTTTT.

The chain joins TRBV6-5 to TRBJ2-4; D is unclear. The CDR3 runs 14 residues. V lost 5 bases, J lost 0 bases, and 8 bases lay in between. The V gene's germline CDR1 is MNHEY and CDR2 SVGAGI. CDR3 DNA sequence: TGTGCCAGCAGTCCTACTGGAGCCAAAAACATTCAGTACTTC. It yields the protein CASSPTGAKNIQYF.

The chain uses TRBV9 and TRBJ2-5, with 11 nucleotides matching TRBD2. V was pared by 0 bases and J by 5 bases, with 6 bases of the junction left unmatched. CDR1 is SGDLS, CDR2 YYNGEE, per germline. There are 16 residues in the CDR3. In DNA form, the CDR3 reads TGTGCCAGCAGCGTAGGGCTAGCGGGGGGATTGGAGACCCAGTACTTC. Its protein is CASSVGLAGGLETQYF.

The genes are TRBV5-8 and TRBJ1-3; D not certain. The CDR3 loop spans 17 amino acids. Per germline, CDR1 SGHTS and CDR2 YDEGEE. Trimming pared 3 bases from V and 0 bases from J, leaving 16 bases between. For the CDR3, the DNA is TGTGCCAGCAGCTCGGGAAACGGAGTCATCTCTGGAAACACCATATATTTT. Its translation is CASSSGNGVISGNTIYF.

The V and J genes are TRBV27 and TRBJ2-3; no clear D. The CDR3 sequence is 12 residues long. Germline V lookup: CDR1 MNHEY, CDR2 SMNVEV (reference sequence). Trimming left V 8 bases short and J 0 bases short, with 6 bases between. This chain's CDR3 is CASRISTDTQYF. CDR3 nucleotide sequence: TGTGCCAGCCGAATCAGCACAGATACGCAGTATTTT.

The V call is TRBV19, the J call TRBJ1-2; TRBD1 aligns across 10 bases. The CDR3 sequence is 15 residues long. The V and J ends lost 4 bases and 3 bases, in that order; junction bases with no gene match: 5. Germline-derived CDR1 and CDR2 are LNHDA and SQIVND (reference sequence). The CDR3 loop is CASSTRDRGHYGYTF. DNA of the CDR3: TGTGCCAGTAGTACCCGGGACAGGGGTCACTATGGCTACACCTTC.

The chain combines TRBV5-1 with TRBJ1-1; D gene unclear. Germline CDR1 SGHRS, CDR2 YFSETQ. The V and J ends lost 2 bases and 6 bases respectively, with 17 bases between them. CDR3 length: 15 amino acids. As DNA, the CDR3 is TGCGCCAGCAGCTTTCTATTGGCAGGCCAGGCTGAAGCTTTCTTT. Residues: CASSFLLAGQAEAFF.

This clone has a handful of counts. V gene TRBV6-1 combines with J gene TRBJ1-2, with D unclear. V was shortened by 2 bases and J by 1 base, with 8 bases between the two germline ends. This CDR3 is built from 14 residues. Germline values: CDR1 MNHNS, CDR2 SASEGT. In DNA, the CDR3 is TGTGCCAGCAGTGAAAGCCGGGGTAACTATGGCTACACCTTC. This encodes CASSESRGNYGYTF.

The rearrangement links TRBV5-1 to TRBJ2-7; D call uncertain. With 2 bases removed from V and 5 bases from J, the gap between germline ends came to 8 bases. The CDR3 consists of 12 residues. The germline V gene encodes CDR1 SGHRS and CDR2 YFSETQ. The CDR3 loop reads CASSLYGDEQYF. DNA for the CDR3: TGCGCCAGCAGCTTATATGGGGACGAGCAGTACTTC.

The chain joins TRBV7-3 to TRBJ2-6, with TRBD2 as a possible D gene (6 bases). The CDR3 extends over 17 amino acids. Germline values: CDR1 SGHTA, CDR2 FQGTGA. V was cut by 3 bases and J by 0 bases, with 12 bases left in between. This CDR3 is CASSFLATDSGANVLTF. Written as DNA, the CDR3 is TGTGCCAGCAGCTTCCTAGCGACCGACTCTGGGGCCAACGTCCTGACTTTC. Full variable domain (remainder filled in from reference TRBV7-3 and TRBJ2-6): GAGVSQTPSNKVTEKGKYVELRCDPISGHTALYWYRQSLGQGPEFLIYFQGTGAADDSGLPNDRFFAVRPEGSVSTLKIQRTERGDSAVYLCASSFLATDSGANVLTFGAGSRLTVL.

With respect to this clone: Other DNA sequences of this sample code for an identical CDR3. CDR3 protein: CASSPEAGSTDTQYF. The CDR3 DNA reads TGCGCCAGCAGCCCGGAAGCGGGTAGCACAGATACGCAGTATTTT. V and J are TRBV4-3 and TRBJ2-3; a possible D gene is TRBD2 (6 bases). V was shortened by 4 bases and J by 0 bases, with 11 bases between the two germline ends. This CDR3 spans 15 amino acids. CDR1 is LGHNA and CDR2 is YSLEER in the germline V gene.

J is TRBJ2-7 and V is TRBV4-3, with a possible D match to TRBD2 (7 bases). The CDR3 spans 16 residues. The ends were cut back, 1 base at V and 1 base at J, with 14 bases in the middle. The germline V gene encodes CDR1 LGHNA and CDR2 YSLEER. The CDR3 loop is CASSQGVGGPSYEQYF. In nucleotides, the CDR3 is TGCGCCAGCAGCCAAGGGGTCGGGGGGCCTTCCTACGAGCAGTACTTC.

V usage is TRBV5-1 and J usage is TRBJ1-6; 8 bases fit TRBD1. CDR3 length equals 17 residues. J gave up 8 bases and V 0 bases, and 10 bases lay outside the gene matches. Germline V gives CDR1 SGHRS, CDR2 YFSETQ. The CDR3: CASSLDYPGQADSPLHF. CDR3 DNA sequence: TGCGCCAGCAGCTTGGATTATCCGGGACAGGCTGATTCACCCCTCCACTTT.

The chain couples TRBV2 to TRBJ1-5, with 7 bases lining up with TRBD1. With V trimmed by 2 bases and J by 6 bases, 7 bases remained unmatched. The germline V gene has CDR1 SNHLY and CDR2 FYNNEI. CDR3 size: 15 residues. The CDR3 sequence: CASSESTGSVQPQHF. The CDR3 bases are TGTGCCAGCAGTGAATCGACAGGGTCCGTTCAGCCCCAGCATTTT.

This chain connects TRBV7-2 to TRBJ2-6; maybe TRBD2 (6 bases). There are 15 residues in the CDR3. Germline lookup yields CDR1 SGHTA and CDR2 FQGNSA. Between the trimmed V and J ends, which lost 3 bases and 2 bases, there was a span of 8 bases. CDR3: CASSFTGAGANVLTF. In DNA, the CDR3 is TGTGCCAGCAGCTTTACGGGGGCTGGGGCCAACGTCCTGACTTTC.

The chain combines TRBV4-3 with TRBJ2-1, with D perhaps TRBD2 (7 bases). The V end lost 0 bases, the J end lost 10 bases, and 16 bases lay between the germline ends. Germline V gene sequence: CDR1 LGHNA, CDR2 YSLEER. This CDR3 spans 15 amino acids. CDR3 sequence reads: CASSQDLGGRLEQFF. The CDR3 DNA sequence: TGCGCCAGCAGCCAAGATCTGGGGGGGCGTCTGGAGCAGTTCTTC.

The chain employs TRBV30 and TRBJ2-1; no definite D call. Per germline, CDR1 GTSNPN and CDR2 SVGIG (reference sequence). The V end was cut by 0 bases, the J end by 8 bases, with 11 bases between. CDR3 length equals 13 residues. The CDR3 region is CAWSVSLKDEQFF. The CDR3 DNA sequence: TGTGCCTGGAGTGTGAGTCTCAAGGATGAGCAGTTCTTC.

The count of this clone is one. The chain combines TRBV19 with TRBJ2-3; either TRBD1 or TRBD2 may fit D (5 bases each). Germline V lookup: CDR1 LNHDA, CDR2 SQIVND (reference sequence). The germline V and J ends were trimmed by 7 bases and 4 bases, with 15 bases remaining between them. The CDR3 totals 14 residues. The CDR3 reads CASNRRGEADTQYF. In nucleotides, the CDR3 is TGTGCCAGTAATCGAAGGGGAGAGGCAGATACGCAGTATTTT. Full variable domain (outside the CDR3, taken from reference TRBV19 and TRBJ2-3): DGGITQSPKYLFRKEGQNVTLSCEQNLNHDAMYWYRQDPGQGLRLIYYSQIVNDFQKGDIAEGYSVSREKKESFPLTVTSAQKNPTAFYLCASNRRGEADTQYFGPGTRLTVL.

This chain joins TRBV5-8 and TRBJ1-2, with TRBD1 identical over 12 bases. Trimming cost V 0 bases and J 6 bases; bases outside gene matches: 15. The CDR3 spans 19 residues. Germline CDR1 reads SGHTS; CDR2 reads YDEGEE. DNA of the CDR3: TGTGCCAGCAGCTTGGCGATCCGGGACAGGGGGCGGAAGGAGGATGGCTACACCTTC. It is translated as CASSLAIRDRGRKEDGYTF. The entire variable domain, with the rest obtained from reference TRBV5-8 and TRBJ1-2, is as follows: EAGVTQSPTHLIKTRGQQATLRCSPISGHTSVYWYQQALGLGLQFLLWYDEGEERNRGNFPPRFSGRQFPNYSSELNVNALELEDSALYLCASSLAIRDRGRKEDGYTFGSGTRLTVV.